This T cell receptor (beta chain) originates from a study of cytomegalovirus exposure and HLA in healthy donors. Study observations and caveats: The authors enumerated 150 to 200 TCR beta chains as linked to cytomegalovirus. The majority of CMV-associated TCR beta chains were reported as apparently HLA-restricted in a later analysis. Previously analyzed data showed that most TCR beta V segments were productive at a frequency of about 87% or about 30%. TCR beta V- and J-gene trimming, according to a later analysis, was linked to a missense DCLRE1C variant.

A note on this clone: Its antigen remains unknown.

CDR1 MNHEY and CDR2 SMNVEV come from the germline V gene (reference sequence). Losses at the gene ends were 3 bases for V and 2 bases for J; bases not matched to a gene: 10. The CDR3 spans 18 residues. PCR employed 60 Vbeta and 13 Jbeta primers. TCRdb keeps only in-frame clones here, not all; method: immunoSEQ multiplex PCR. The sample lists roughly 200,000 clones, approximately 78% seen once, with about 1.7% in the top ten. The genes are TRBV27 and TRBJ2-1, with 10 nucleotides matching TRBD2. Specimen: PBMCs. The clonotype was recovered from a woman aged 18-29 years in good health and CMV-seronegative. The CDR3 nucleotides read TGTGCCAGCAGTTTTAAGCCCCCGGGACTAGCGACCTACAATGAGCAGTTCTTC. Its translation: CASSFKPPGLATYNEQFF.